One sample yielded the 9 T cell receptor beta chains listed below, sequenced in a study of T cells in localized non-small cell lung cancer. Data came from immunoSEQ multiplex PCR; TCRdb stores just in-frame clones and leaves some out. Among 30,000 or so clones listed, 85% to 90% were seen once. The sequenced sample was peripheral blood, obtained before any cancer treatment. Receptor source: a female donor at least 60 years old with stage III squamous cell lung carcinoma.

The gene calls are TRBV28 and TRBJ1-1; 8 bases are shared with TRBD1. The V segment lost 7 bases and the J segment 1 base; nucleotides outside the gene matches: 8. The length of the CDR3 is 15 residues. The V gene's germline CDR1 is MDHEN and CDR2 SYDVKM. The CDR3, as DNA: TGTGCCAGCAACGAACAGGGGGTTGGGAACACTGAAGCTTTCTTT. Translated: CASNEQGVGNTEAFF.

The rearrangement links TRBV5-4 to TRBJ2-3, with 12 positions matching TRBD2. The V and J ends lost 0 bases and 3 bases, in that order; junction bases with no gene match: 2. CDR1 and CDR2 from the germline V gene are SGHNT and YYREEE (reference sequence). This CDR3 is 16 amino acids long. The chain's CDR3 is CASSLGLAGVTDTQYF. The CDR3 DNA follows: TGTGCCAGCAGCTTGGGACTAGCGGGGGTTACAGATACGCAGTATTTT.

The chain uses TRBV7-2 and TRBJ2-4, with no clear D. Trimming left V 4 bases short and J 0 bases short, with 13 bases between. Looked up from germline, CDR1 is SGHTA and CDR2 is FQGNSA. This CDR3 has 16 amino acids. The CDR3 nucleotides read TGTGCCAGCAGCTCGGACCCTCTTCTAGCCAAAAACATTCAGTACTTC. Encoded protein: CASSSDPLLAKNIQYF.

This sequence joins TRBV27 and TRBJ2-3; D not resolved. Germline CDR1 reads MNHEY; CDR2 reads SMNVEV (reference sequence). V was shortened by 0 bases and J by 2 bases, with 9 bases between the two germline ends. There are 15 residues in the CDR3. The CDR3 protein is CASSLSAGVTDTQYF. The CDR3 nucleotides are TGTGCCAGCAGTTTATCGGCTGGTGTCACAGATACGCAGTATTTT.

This clone occurred a few times. This chain joins TRBV10-1 and TRBJ2-5; 7 bases line up with TRBD2. This CDR3 is built from 16 residues. From germline, CDR1 is WNHNN and CDR2 SYGVQD (reference sequence). The junction had 11 bases not matched to a gene; V was cut back by 6 bases and J by 1 base. This chain's CDR3 is CASSSYRRGVQETQYF. As DNA, the CDR3 is TGCGCCAGCAGCTCCTATCGACGGGGGGTCCAAGAGACCCAGTACTTC.

This clone has a handful of counts. The chain recombines TRBV5-5 with TRBJ1-3; D is unclear. V lost 2 bases and J 8 bases, leaving 14 bases between the germline ends. The CDR3 totals 14 residues. Per germline, CDR1 SGHKS and CDR2 YYEKEE (reference sequence). The CDR3 DNA follows: TGTGCCAGCAGCTTTGCCGCGGCTGTGGACACCATATATTTT. It yields the protein CASSFAAAVDTIYF.

The chain is built from TRBV11-2 and TRBJ1-6; 8 nucleotides match TRBD1. The CDR3 is 15 amino acids. With 5 bases clipped from V and 5 bases from J, the junction kept 5 bases outside the gene matches. In germline, CDR1 is SGHAT, CDR2 FQNNGV. The CDR3 here is CASSLDRVDNSPLHF. The CDR3 DNA is TGTGCCAGCAGCCTGGACAGGGTTGATAATTCACCCCTCCACTTT.

The chain has TRBV6-5 and TRBJ1-6, with D possibly being TRBD1 (6 bases). V was trimmed by 5 bases and J by 0 bases, leaving 8 bases between them. The CDR3 runs 15 residues. The V gene's germline CDR1 is MNHEY and CDR2 SVGAGI. The CDR3 is CASSQGSSYNSPLHF. CDR3 sequence (DNA): TGTGCCAGCAGTCAGGGGAGCTCCTATAATTCACCCCTCCACTTT.

The chain is built from TRBV11-2 and TRBJ2-7; D possibly corresponds to TRBD2 (5 bases). V was trimmed by 0 bases and J by 6 bases, leaving 12 bases between them. Germline-derived CDR1 and CDR2 are SGHAT and FQNNGV. CDR3 length: 14 residues. The CDR3 region has the DNA TGTGCCAGCAGCTTAGAAAGCGGTACGGGCGAGCAGTACTTC. Protein: CASSLESGTGEQYF.